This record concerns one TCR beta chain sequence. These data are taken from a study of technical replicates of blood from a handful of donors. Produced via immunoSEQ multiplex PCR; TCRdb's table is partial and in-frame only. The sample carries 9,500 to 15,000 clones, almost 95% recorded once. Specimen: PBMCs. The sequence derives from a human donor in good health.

CDR3 protein: CASRTGSSSVETQYF. The CDR3 coding sequence is TGTGCCAGCAGGACAGGGAGTTCTAGCGTAGAGACCCAGTACTTC. The genes are TRBV27 and TRBJ2-5; D may be TRBD1 (7 bases). Trimming pared 6 bases from V and 4 bases from J, leaving 18 bases between. CDR3 size: 15 residues. Germline V gene sequence: CDR1 MNHEY, CDR2 SMNVEV (reference sequence).